This record covers a single T cell receptor beta chain. Per the authors' pipeline: Amplification from reference gene primers served as the basis for estimated nucleated cell counts. Only in-frame clones appear in the TCRdb table, and some are missing; sequencing was by immunoSEQ multiplex PCR. V and J calls and clone size are as listed in that table; D and trimming were resolved from the DNA. Among around 170,000 clones listed, more than 85% were seen once. This record belongs to a study of blood T cell repertoires in COVID-19. About the study: COVID-19 samples from acute and convalescent phases originated in the United States, Italy and Spain. T cells, B-cell-depleted T cells, or PBMCs provided the cDNA or gDNA that served as material.

Germline V gives CDR1 LNHDA, CDR2 SQIVND (reference sequence). Trimming removed 5 bases at V and 0 bases at J, with 17 bases between. The CDR3 is made up of 17 amino acids. The sequence was collected from a woman aged 25 to 39 with active or convalescent COVID-19. Sequencing was done on a sample of peripheral blood. The V call is TRBV19, the J call TRBJ1-3; D might be TRBD1 (5 bases). Here the CDR3 reads CASSEQGLGNSGNTIYF. The CDR3 region has the DNA TGTGCCAGTAGTGAGCAGGGCCTGGGGAACTCTGGAAACACCATATATTTT.